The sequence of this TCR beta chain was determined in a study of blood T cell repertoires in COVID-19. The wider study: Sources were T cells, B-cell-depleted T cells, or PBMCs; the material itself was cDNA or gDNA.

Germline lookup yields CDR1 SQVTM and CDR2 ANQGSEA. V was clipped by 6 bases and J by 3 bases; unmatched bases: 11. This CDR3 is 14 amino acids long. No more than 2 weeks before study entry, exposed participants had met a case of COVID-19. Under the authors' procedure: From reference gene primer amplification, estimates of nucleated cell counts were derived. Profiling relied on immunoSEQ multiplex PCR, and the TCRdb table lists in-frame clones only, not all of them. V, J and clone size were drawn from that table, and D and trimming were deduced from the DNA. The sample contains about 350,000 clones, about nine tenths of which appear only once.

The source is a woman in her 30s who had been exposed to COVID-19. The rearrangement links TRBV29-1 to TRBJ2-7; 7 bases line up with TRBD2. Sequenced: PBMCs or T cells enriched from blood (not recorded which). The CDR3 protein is CSVDQAGQNYEQYF. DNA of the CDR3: TGCAGCGTGGACCAAGCGGGGCAAAACTACGAGCAGTACTTC.